The 26 T cell receptor beta chains below all came from one sample that was sequenced in a study of vaccination effects on CD4 cells after COVID-19. These receptors' antigens are unknown. The repertoire was sequenced with immunoSEQ multiplex PCR; TCRdb's copy has only in-frame clones and lacks some. Found here are about 66,000 clones, around 85% of them singletons; the top ten hold 2.4%. Subsequent to a culture period of under 11 days, CD4+ T cells were isolated. Vaccination of participants consisted of two doses of either the BNT162b2 or mRNA-1273 vaccine. This sample comprised CD4+ T cells from PBMCs cultured without peptide, obtained after COVID-19 vaccination. Receptor source: a human donor who received a COVID-19 vaccine.

This clone was seen more than once but under ten times. The rearrangement joins TRBV30 to TRBJ2-1; possible D gene TRBD1, 5 bases. The length of the CDR3 is 12 residues. Deletions cut 5 bases from V and 4 bases from J, with 9 bases between. The germline gives CDR1 GTSNPN, CDR2 SVGIG (reference sequence). CDR3 nucleotide sequence: TGTGCCTGGCAGGGCTTTTACAATGAGCAGTTCTTC. As protein: CAWQGFYNEQFF.

This clone came up once. The J gene is TRBJ2-5, the V gene TRBV2; D remains unclear. The CDR3 has 13 residues. With 5 bases removed from V and 5 bases from J, the gap between germline ends came to 12 bases. Germline-derived CDR1 and CDR2 are SNHLY and FYNNEI. CDR3 sequence reads: CASSYGPAETQYF. For the CDR3, the DNA is TGTGCCAGCAGTTATGGACCTGCCGAGACCCAGTACTTC.

The chain is built from TRBV2 and TRBJ2-1, with no clear D. The germline V gene has CDR1 SNHLY and CDR2 FYNNEI. The CDR3 is 11 residues long. Between the trimmed V and J ends, which lost 4 bases and 9 bases, there was a span of 7 bases. The DNA of the CDR3 is TGTGCCAGCAGTGTGGCCGGTGAGCAGTTCTTC. Its protein product is CASSVAGEQFF.

This clone came up once. V usage is TRBV5-1 and J usage is TRBJ2-1, with 8 bases that match TRBD1. CDR3 size: 12 residues. J was trimmed by 15 bases and V by 3 bases; bases with no gene match: 8. Looked up from germline, CDR1 is SGHRS and CDR2 is YFSETQ. The DNA for the CDR3 is TGCGCCAGCAGCTCAGGACAGGGTATTCTGTTCTTC. Translating it yields CASSSGQGILFF.

The chain carries TRBV14 and TRBJ1-4; no reliable D call. The CDR3 consists of 15 residues. Looked up from germline, CDR1 is SGHDN and CDR2 is FVKESK. The germline V and J ends were trimmed by 0 bases and 4 bases, with 9 bases remaining between them. The CDR3 sequence is CASSQDMGYNEKLFF. DNA of the CDR3: TGTGCCAGCAGCCAAGATATGGGGTATAATGAAAAACTGTTTTTT.

This clone was found once. The rearrangement links TRBV24-1 to TRBJ2-3; D unclear. Trimming pared 9 bases from V and 0 bases from J, leaving 12 bases between. Germline CDR1 reads KGHDR; CDR2 reads SFDVKD. The CDR3 runs 14 residues. CDR3 protein: CATQVGGSTDTQYF. CDR3 DNA sequence: TGTGCCACCCAAGTGGGCGGAAGCACAGATACGCAGTATTTT.

The V and J genes are TRBV7-2 and TRBJ2-7; D is perhaps TRBD1 or TRBD2 (5 bases each). V lost 4 bases to trimming and J lost 6 bases, with 16 bases between them. CDR3 length equals 14 residues. CDR1 SGHTA and CDR2 FQGNSA come from the germline V gene. The DNA of the CDR3 is TGTGCCAGCAGCTGGAGCACGGGGCTTAGCGAGCAGTACGTC. Its translation: CASSWSTGLSEQYV.

This clone was picked up a small number of times. The chain combines TRBV7-3 with TRBJ1-1; tentatively, D is TRBD1 (5 bases). Deletions cut 5 bases from V and 4 bases from J, with 11 bases between. From germline, CDR1 is SGHTA and CDR2 FQGTGA. The CDR3 spans 13 residues. In DNA, the CDR3 is TGTGCCAGCAGCGTCAGGGACGGCACTGAAGCTTTCTTT. Translation gives CASSVRDGTEAFF.

This clone was recorded only once. The V call is TRBV5-4, the J call TRBJ1-1, with D possibly matching TRBD1 (5 bases). CDR3 length equals 15 residues. V was shortened by 4 bases and J by 8 bases, with 21 bases between the two germline ends. Per germline, CDR1 SGHNT and CDR2 YYREEE (reference sequence). The CDR3 bases are TGTGCCAGCAGCGCTAAGGGACGGCCGGTGGGAGAAGCTTTCTTT. As protein: CASSAKGRPVGEAFF.

The rearrangement uses TRBV9 and TRBJ1-2, with TRBD1 identical over 10 bases. The trim removed 2 bases at V and 5 bases at J, leaving 6 bases unmatched. The CDR3 has 15 residues. Germline V gene data show CDR1 as SGDLS and CDR2 as YYNGEE. CDR3 loop: CASSVRGTGEYGYTF. The CDR3 DNA sequence: TGTGCCAGCAGCGTCCGTGGGACAGGGGAGTATGGCTACACCTTC.

This clone appeared a single time. The CDR3 loop is CASSEAAGSEAFF. In nucleotides, the CDR3 is TGTGCCAGCAGTGAAGCAGCCGGGTCTGAAGCTTTCTTT. This chain links TRBV2 with TRBJ1-1; D not certain. The CDR3 has 13 amino acids. With 0 bases removed from V and 6 bases from J, the gap between germline ends came to 8 bases. Per germline, CDR1 SNHLY and CDR2 FYNNEI. The complete variable domain, with remaining parts taken from reference TRBV2 and TRBJ1-1, reads EPEVTQTPSHQVTQMGQEVILRCVPISNHLYFYWYRQILGQKVEFLVSFYNNEISEKSEIFDDQFSVERPDGSNFTLKIRSTKLEDSAMYFCASSEAAGSEAFFGQGTRLTVV.

This clone was recorded a few times. The V gene is TRBV5-6, the J gene TRBJ2-1; D may be TRBD2 (7 bases). Trimming left V 0 bases short and J 4 bases short, with 20 bases between. Germline-derived CDR1 and CDR2 are SGHDT and YYEEEE. The CDR3 spans 18 residues. The CDR3 nucleotides are TGTGCCAGCAGCTTGGCCTTGGGGGGGCCAATGAGTTACAATGAGCAGTTCTTC. Amino acids: CASSLALGGPMSYNEQFF.

In nucleotides, the CDR3 is TGTGCCAGCAGATTAGTCCAGTCTGGAGGCTACACCTTC. It is translated as CASRLVQSGGYTF. This chain joins TRBV5-4 and TRBJ1-2; D gene ambiguous. The ends were cut back, 5 bases at V and 8 bases at J, with 16 bases in the middle. The V gene's germline CDR1 is SGHNT and CDR2 YYREEE (reference sequence). CDR3 length: 13 residues.

The DNA of the CDR3 is TGTGCCATCAGGGACAGGGAATATGGGGAGCTGTTTTTT. Protein sequence: CAIRDREYGELFF. The chain carries TRBV10-3 and TRBJ2-2; 8 bases are shared with TRBD1. The germline gives CDR1 ENHRY, CDR2 SYGVKD. The CDR3 loop spans 13 amino acids. With V trimmed by 6 bases and J by 8 bases, 5 bases remained unmatched.

This clone occurred a few times. The V call is TRBV2, the J call TRBJ1-4; 9 positions match TRBD1. The CDR3 is 14 amino acids. Germline V lookup: CDR1 SNHLY, CDR2 FYNNEI. Trimming cost V 5 bases and J 6 bases; bases outside gene matches: 4. CDR3: CASSSQGADEKLFF. The CDR3 bases are TGTGCCAGCAGTTCACAGGGGGCTGATGAAAAACTGTTTTTT.

The rearrangement joins TRBV9 to TRBJ1-2; 8 nucleotides agree with TRBD1. This CDR3 is built from 14 residues. Germline assignment: CDR1 SGDLS and CDR2 YYNGEE. V lost 2 bases, J lost 3 bases, and 3 bases stayed unmatched. The CDR3 spells CASSVQDRDYGYTF. As DNA, the CDR3 is TGTGCCAGCAGCGTCCAGGACAGGGACTATGGCTACACCTTC.

The V call is TRBV18, the J call TRBJ2-7; D is unresolved. Germline V gene sequence: CDR1 KGHSH, CDR2 LQKENI. Trimming stripped 2 bases from V and 1 base from J, with 9 bases between. This CDR3 comprises 14 residues. The CDR3 region is CASSPGFPSYEQYV. The CDR3 nucleotides are TGTGCCAGCTCACCAGGGTTTCCTTCCTACGAGCAGTACGTC.

The gene calls are TRBV6-6 and TRBJ2-2, with D possibly being TRBD1 (6 bases). Trimming left V 7 bases short and J 1 base short, with 10 bases between. In germline, CDR1 is MNHNY, CDR2 SVGAGI (reference sequence). There are 14 residues in the CDR3. The CDR3 reads CASTWTENTGELFF. In DNA, the CDR3 is TGTGCCAGCACCTGGACAGAGAACACCGGGGAGCTGTTTTTT.

The V call is TRBV9, the J call TRBJ2-5; perhaps TRBD1 as D (6 bases). The CDR3 covers 14 residues. Trimming removed 4 bases from V and 2 bases from J, with 12 bases in between. From germline, CDR1 is SGDLS and CDR2 YYNGEE. This CDR3 reads CASSPRTDQETQYF. The CDR3 bases are TGTGCCAGCAGCCCGCGGACAGATCAAGAGACCCAGTACTTC.

The DNA of the CDR3 is TGTGCCAGCAGCTTGAGGCCTAGCCCCCAAGAGACCCAGTACTTC. This sequence encodes CASSLRPSPQETQYF. The V gene is TRBV7-2, the J gene TRBJ2-5, with D possibly TRBD2 on 5 matching bases. The CDR3 is 15 residues long. V shed 3 bases and J shed 1 base, with 12 bases lying between them. Germline-derived CDR1 and CDR2 are SGHTA and FQGNSA.

The V and J genes are TRBV18 and TRBJ2-3, with D hard to call. This CDR3 spans 15 amino acids. The germline V and J ends were trimmed by 3 bases and 1 base, with 11 bases remaining between them. CDR1 is KGHSH, CDR2 LQKENI, per germline. In DNA form, the CDR3 reads TGTGCCAGCTCACCCGGGCCTGTCGGCACAGATACGCAGTATTTT. It encodes CASSPGPVGTDTQYF.

This chain uses TRBV12-3 or TRBV12-4 with TRBJ1-2; D perhaps matches TRBD1 (6 bases). Trimming shortened V by 5 bases and J by 6 bases, and 13 bases separated the two germline ends. The CDR3 length is 13 residues. CDR3 residues: CASSASGVDGYTF. The DNA for the CDR3 is TGTGCCAGCAGTGCCTCAGGGGTGGATGGCTACACCTTC.

This chain links TRBV5-1 with TRBJ1-1; D is perhaps TRBD1 (5 bases). The CDR3 has 14 amino acids. From germline, CDR1 is SGHRS and CDR2 YFSETQ. V dropped 4 bases and J dropped 4 bases, with 14 bases sitting between them. CDR3 amino acids: CASSKLGGTTEAFF. The CDR3, as DNA: TGCGCCAGCAGCAAGCTTGGGGGGACCACTGAAGCTTTCTTT. Full variable domain (missing parts from reference TRBV5-1 and TRBJ1-1): KAGVTQTPRYLIKTRGQQVTLSCSPISGHRSVSWYQQTPGQGLQFLFEYFSETQRNKGNFPGRFSGRQFSNSRSEMNVSTLELGDSALYLCASSKLGGTTEAFFGQGTRLTVV.

The chain links TRBV19 to TRBJ1-5; possible D gene TRBD1, 6 bases. Germline CDR1 reads LNHDA; CDR2 reads SQIVND (reference sequence). The CDR3 runs to 16 residues. The V end was cut by 1 base, the J end by 7 bases, with 17 bases between. CDR3: CASSIAAGERGQPQHF. The CDR3 nucleotides are TGTGCCAGTAGTATAGCGGCAGGGGAAAGAGGGCAGCCCCAGCATTTT. The whole variable domain, filled in from reference TRBV19 and TRBJ1-5, reads DGGITQSPKYLFRKEGQNVTLSCEQNLNHDAMYWYRQDPGQGLRLIYYSQIVNDFQKGDIAEGYSVSREKKESFPLTVTSAQKNPTAFYLCASSIAAGERGQPQHFGDGTRLSIL.

This chain joins TRBV6-5 and TRBJ2-7; TRBD1 is a possible D gene (5 bases). The V gene lost 7 bases and the J gene lost 0 bases, with 16 bases spanning the gap. The CDR3 is 15 amino acids. Germline V gene sequence: CDR1 MNHEY, CDR2 SVGAGI. DNA of the CDR3: TGTGCCAGCACCGAGAACAGCCAGGGCTCCTACGAGCAGTACGTC. It codes for CASTENSQGSYEQYV.

The V call is TRBV10-2, the J call TRBJ2-5, with D maybe TRBD1 (5 bases). V was shortened by 4 bases and J by 4 bases, with 10 bases between the two germline ends. CDR3 length: 13 amino acids. Germline assignment: CDR1 WSHSY and CDR2 SAAADI. The CDR3 sequence: CASSGTRVETQYF. CDR3 coding DNA: TGCGCCAGCAGTGGGACCAGGGTAGAGACCCAGTACTTC.